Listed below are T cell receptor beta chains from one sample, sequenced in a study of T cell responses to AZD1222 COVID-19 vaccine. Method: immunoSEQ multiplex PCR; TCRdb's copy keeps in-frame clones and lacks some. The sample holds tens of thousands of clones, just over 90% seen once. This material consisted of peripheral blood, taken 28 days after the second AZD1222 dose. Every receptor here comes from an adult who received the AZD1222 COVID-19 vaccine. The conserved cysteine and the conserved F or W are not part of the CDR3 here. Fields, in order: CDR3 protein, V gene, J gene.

ASSQGQGATEAF	TRBV18	TRBJ1-1
ASSDGLARTDTQY	TRBV2	TRBJ2-3
ASSLDDGYT	TRBV5-5	TRBJ1-2
ASSLGATSGGFHHEQY	TRBV4-1	TRBJ2-7
ASSQDGEGTSNTEAF	TRBV3-1/TRBV3-2	TRBJ1-1
ASSPWGANEKLF	TRBV18	TRBJ1-4
ASSLAGQGGYGYT	TRBV5-1	TRBJ1-2
ASSLGVATNEKLF	TRBV5-6	TRBJ1-4
ASSYGTVSYNEQF	TRBV6-5	TRBJ2-1
ASSRERGTYGYT	TRBV19	TRBJ1-2
ASSERVRSGGGSHYEQY	TRBV6-4	TRBJ2-7
ASSASLGGPTDTQY	TRBV9	TRBJ2-3
ASSGGRGTDTQY	TRBV9	TRBJ2-3
ATSDTDRFNQPQH	TRBV24-1	TRBJ1-5
ASSLVSAGHQPQH	TRBV5-6	TRBJ1-5
ASSPRDPSSGEQF	TRBV28	TRBJ2-1
ASRLQGAKETQY	TRBV27	TRBJ2-5
ASSFPGTAEKLF	TRBV28	TRBJ1-4
ASSGKDRNQPQH	TRBV2	TRBJ1-5
ASSPVIGAGVVNTEAF	TRBV18	TRBJ1-1
AISPPDRAYEQY	TRBV10-3	TRBJ2-7
ASSLGILNEQF	TRBV11-2	TRBJ2-1
ASSFTGNYGYT	TRBV27	TRBJ1-2
ASSLNSDTQY	TRBV27	TRBJ2-3
ASSHNQEAYYLMNTEAF	TRBV19	TRBJ1-1
ASSQEETQY	TRBV3-1/TRBV3-2	TRBJ2-5
ASSENRVYGYT	TRBV6-1	TRBJ1-2
ASSIGRVSYEQY	TRBV19	TRBJ2-7
ASSIRDSRYQPQH	TRBV5-8	TRBJ1-5
ASRPDRGGSNEQF	TRBV5-4	TRBJ2-1
AWWDRGSRELF	TRBV30	TRBJ2-2
ASRTGGNGSPLH	TRBV28	TRBJ1-6
SVRQGLNTEAF	TRBV29-1	TRBJ1-1
ASSDPTLAGYEQY	TRBV28	TRBJ2-7
ASSSSDRAEAF	TRBV7-2	TRBJ1-1
AISESSGANYGYT	TRBV10-3	TRBJ1-2
ASSLVSSTGSETQY	TRBV11-2	TRBJ2-5
ASSQGDGGDEKLF	TRBV4-2	TRBJ1-4
ASSYLPRQLRGQY	TRBV28	TRBJ2-7
ASTKSEGPSNQPQH	TRBV19	TRBJ1-5
ASSLEGQSINEKLF	TRBV7-8	TRBJ1-4
ASSHMGQGRTGELF	TRBV11-2	TRBJ2-2
ASSQPGQGGTEAF	TRBV4-1	TRBJ1-1
ASTHPDEGTGLPTETQY	TRBV28	TRBJ2-5
ASSEGGHNTEAF	TRBV7-2	TRBJ1-1
ASTTRGGTDTQY	TRBV6-5	TRBJ2-3
AWSGSRSYGYT	TRBV30	TRBJ1-2
ASSIELGWGYT	TRBV19	TRBJ1-2
ASRWDNYGYT	TRBV7-9	TRBJ1-2
ASSGIAGTVGQRDTEAF	TRBV10-1	TRBJ1-1
ASSYVDRDEQY	TRBV6-2/TRBV6-3	TRBJ2-7
ASSVNKNTEAF	TRBV18	TRBJ1-1
ASSEGQGQSTEAF	TRBV5-1	TRBJ1-1
ASSQEGGGVDTQY	TRBV4-3	TRBJ2-3
ASSAGQGHRGYT	TRBV18	TRBJ1-2
ASSFRATGTRGLTDTQY	TRBV27	TRBJ2-3
ASRGTVLLYGYT	TRBV19	TRBJ1-2
ASSLGTGSNEQF	TRBV5-1	TRBJ2-1
ASSSQVSTEAF	TRBV6-5	TRBJ1-1